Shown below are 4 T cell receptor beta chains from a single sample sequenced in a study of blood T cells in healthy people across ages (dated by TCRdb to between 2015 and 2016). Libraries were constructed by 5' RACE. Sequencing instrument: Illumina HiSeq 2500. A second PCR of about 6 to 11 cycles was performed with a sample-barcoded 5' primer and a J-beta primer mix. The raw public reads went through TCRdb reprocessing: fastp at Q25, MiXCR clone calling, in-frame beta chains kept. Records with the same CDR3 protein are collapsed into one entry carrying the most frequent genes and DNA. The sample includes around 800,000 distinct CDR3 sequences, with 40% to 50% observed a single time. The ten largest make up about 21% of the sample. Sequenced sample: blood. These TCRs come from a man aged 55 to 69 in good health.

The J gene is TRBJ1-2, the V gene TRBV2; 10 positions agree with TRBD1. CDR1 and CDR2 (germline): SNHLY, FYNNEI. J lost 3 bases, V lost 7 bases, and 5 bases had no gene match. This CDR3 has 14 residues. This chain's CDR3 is CASTRQGADYGYTF. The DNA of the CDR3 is TGTGCCAGCACCCGACAGGGGGCTGACTATGGCTACACCTTC.

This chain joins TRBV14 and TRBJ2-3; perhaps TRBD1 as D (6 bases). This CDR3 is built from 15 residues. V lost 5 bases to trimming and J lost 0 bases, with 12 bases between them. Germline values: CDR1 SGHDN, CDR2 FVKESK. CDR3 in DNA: TGTGCCAGCAGCTCAACAGGGTACAGCACAGATACGCAGTATTTT. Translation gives CASSSTGYSTDTQYF.

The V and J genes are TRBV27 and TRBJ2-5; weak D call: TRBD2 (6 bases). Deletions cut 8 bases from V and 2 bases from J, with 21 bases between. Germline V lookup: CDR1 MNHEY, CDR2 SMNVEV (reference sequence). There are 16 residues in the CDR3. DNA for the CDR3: TGTGCCAGCCGCACAATGGGGCGGGGCCTACAAGAGACCCAGTACTTC. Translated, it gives CASRTMGRGLQETQYF.

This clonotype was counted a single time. The DNA of the CDR3 is TGTGCCAGCAGCCCGACGGATGGATCCTACAATGAGCAGTACTTC. It codes for CASSPTDGSYNEQYF. The chain employs TRBV5-8 and TRBJ2-1; D is uncertain. The DNA end lines up better with TRBJ2-7; the J call may be wrong. The CDR3 runs to 15 residues. In germline, CDR1 is SGHTS, CDR2 YDEGEE.